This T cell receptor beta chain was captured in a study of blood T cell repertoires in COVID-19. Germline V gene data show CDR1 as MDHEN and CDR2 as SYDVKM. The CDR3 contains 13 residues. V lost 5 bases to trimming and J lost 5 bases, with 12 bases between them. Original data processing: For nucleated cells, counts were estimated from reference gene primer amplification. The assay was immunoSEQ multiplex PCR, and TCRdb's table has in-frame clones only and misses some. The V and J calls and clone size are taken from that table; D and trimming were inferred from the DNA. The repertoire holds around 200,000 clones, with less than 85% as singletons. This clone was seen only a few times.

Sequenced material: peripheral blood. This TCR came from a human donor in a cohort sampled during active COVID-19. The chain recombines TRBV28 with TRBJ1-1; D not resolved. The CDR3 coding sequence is TGTGCCAGCAGTCCTACCGGAGGGACTGAAGCTTTCTTT. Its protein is CASSPTGGTEAFF.